The 18 T cell receptor beta chains reported below all come from one sample, sequenced in a study of T-cell memory formation after mild COVID-19. One entry per CDR3 protein results from TCRdb running MiXCR on the 5' RACE reads. Here the sample spans approximately 400,000 distinct CDR3 sequences, about 24% being singletons. The sequencing input was PBMCs or a T cell subset sorted from them (not recorded which). These receptors all come from an adult woman who had mild COVID-19 (a few samples of this study predate the infection). Cell type and time point are not known.

This chain uses TRBV15 with TRBJ1-1; the D gene is possibly TRBD1 (5 bases). The V end was cut by 3 bases, the J end by 1 base, with 15 bases between. The germline CDR1 and CDR2 sequences are LNHNV and YYDKDF (reference sequence). The length of the CDR3 is 16 residues. CDR3 amino acids: CATSSYPGARNTEAFF. The CDR3 DNA reads as TGTGCCACCAGCAGCTATCCCGGGGCCCGGAACACTGAAGCTTTCTTT.

V usage is TRBV15 and J usage is TRBJ2-7; 9 nucleotides align to TRBD1. V shed 0 bases and J 1 base; nucleotides not matched to a gene: 4. CDR1 and CDR2 (germline): LNHNV, YYDKDF (reference sequence). The CDR3 extends over 16 amino acids. DNA for the CDR3: TGTGCCACCAGCAGAGATTGGGGACAGGGTTCCTACGAGCAGTACTTC. Protein: CATSRDWGQGSYEQYF.

The V and J genes are TRBV28 and TRBJ2-1; D may be TRBD1 (6 bases). The CDR3 runs to 14 residues. Germline CDR1 and CDR2: MDHEN and SYDVKM. V was trimmed by 7 bases and J by 0 bases, leaving 10 bases between them. For the CDR3, the DNA is TGTGCCAGCACGAACAGGGTCTCCTACAATGAGCAGTTCTTC. Translating it yields CASTNRVSYNEQFF.

V is TRBV20-1 and J is TRBJ2-5, with D uncertain. Trimming shortened V by 0 bases and J by 5 bases, and 16 bases separated the two germline ends. Looked up from germline, CDR1 is DFQATT and CDR2 is SNEGSKA (reference sequence). The CDR3 totals 15 residues. CDR3 in amino acids: CSARDRLGPSETQYF. In DNA, the CDR3 is TGCAGTGCTAGAGATCGACTTGGGCCATCGGAGACCCAGTACTTC.

The rearrangement uses TRBV5-4 and TRBJ1-2; TRBD1 agrees at 7 bases. Germline V gene data show CDR1 as SGHNT and CDR2 as YYREEE (reference sequence). This CDR3 spans 12 amino acids. With 5 bases clipped from V and 4 bases from J, the junction kept 2 bases outside the gene matches. CDR3 loop: CASRGQSYGYTF. CDR3 in DNA: TGTGCCAGCAGGGGACAGAGCTATGGCTACACCTTC.

The V call is TRBV9, the J call TRBJ2-5; 9 bases line up with TRBD2. This CDR3 comprises 16 residues. J lost 5 bases, V lost 0 bases, and 8 bases had no gene match. Germline V gives CDR1 SGDLS, CDR2 YYNGEE. CDR3 loop: CASSVDGGGAQETQYF. The DNA for the CDR3 is TGTGCCAGCAGCGTAGACGGCGGGGGGGCCCAGGAGACCCAGTACTTC.

This clonotype was observed a few times. The V and J genes are TRBV5-6 and TRBJ2-7; D not certain. Trimming pared 4 bases from V and 6 bases from J, leaving 11 bases between. Germline V CDR1 and CDR2: SGHDT, YYEEEE. The CDR3 runs 12 residues. As DNA, the CDR3 is TGTGCCAGCAGCCCCGCGCCCGGCGAGCAGTACTTC. Translating gives CASSPAPGEQYF.

This clonotype was seen more than once but under ten times. The chain recombines TRBV10-3 with TRBJ1-2; D is undetermined. This CDR3 region has 11 residues. Trimming removed 2 bases from V and 6 bases from J, with 4 bases in between. Germline values: CDR1 ENHRY, CDR2 SYGVKD. CDR3 protein: CAISEGNGYTF. In nucleotides, the CDR3 is TGTGCCATCAGTGAGGGGAATGGCTACACCTTC.

The chain recombines TRBV20-1 with TRBJ2-1; 11 positions match TRBD2. The CDR3 has 16 residues. CDR1 DFQATT and CDR2 SNEGSKA come from the germline V gene (reference sequence). The V gene end was trimmed by 3 bases and the J gene end by 2 bases; junction bases not matched to a gene: 6. The CDR3 DNA follows: TGCAGTGCTAGTATCCCACTAGCGGGGGCCTACAATGAGCAGTTCTTC. Amino acids: CSASIPLAGAYNEQFF.

This clonotype was counted only a few times. The genes are TRBV29-1 and TRBJ2-3, with 12 bases aligning to TRBD2. CDR3 length: 14 residues. Germline CDR1 SQVTM, CDR2 ANQGSEA. V was clipped by 4 bases and J by 4 bases; unmatched bases: 3. For the CDR3, the DNA is TGCAGCGTTGCGACTAGCGGGAGTTCAGATACGCAGTATTTT. Translated: CSVATSGSSDTQYF.

A few counts support this clonotype. CDR3 in amino acids: CATSNLGRYEAFF. The DNA of the CDR3 is TGTGCCACCAGCAATCTTGGACGGTATGAAGCTTTCTTT. The V and J genes are TRBV15 and TRBJ1-1; D remains ambiguous. Germline V lookup: CDR1 LNHNV, CDR2 YYDKDF (reference sequence). V dropped 4 bases and J dropped 7 bases, with 13 bases sitting between them. This CDR3 spans 13 amino acids.

This clonotype has only a few counts. J is TRBJ1-4 and V is TRBV5-4; a possible D gene is TRBD1 (6 bases). Trimming pared 4 bases from V and 7 bases from J, leaving 14 bases between. Germline V gene sequence: CDR1 SGHNT, CDR2 YYREEE (reference sequence). The CDR3 covers 14 residues. The CDR3 DNA reads as TGTGCCAGCAGCGAAGGGGGATTGGGTGAAAAACTGTTTTTT. Amino acids: CASSEGGLGEKLFF.

This clonotype occurred many times. V gene TRBV7-2 combines with J gene TRBJ2-1, with a tentative D call TRBD2 (5 bases). With 1 base removed from V and 0 bases from J, the gap between germline ends came to 7 bases. This CDR3 is built from 15 residues. Germline V gene data show CDR1 as SGHTA and CDR2 as FQGNSA. CDR3 sequence reads: CASSLDGSSYNEQFF. The CDR3 DNA reads TGTGCCAGCAGCTTAGATGGGAGCTCCTACAATGAGCAGTTCTTC.

This clonotype was detected a few times. The chain couples TRBV2 to TRBJ2-2; perhaps D is TRBD1 or TRBD2 (6 bases each). Per the germline V gene, CDR1 is SNHLY and CDR2 is FYNNEI. V lost 7 bases and J lost 3, with 12 bases in between. The CDR3 has 14 residues. The CDR3 nucleotides read TGTGCCAGCAAGGGGGACTCTTACACCGGGGAGCTGTTTTTT. Amino acids: CASKGDSYTGELFF.

Only a few counts were recorded for this clonotype. V gene TRBV6-5 combines with J gene TRBJ1-1, with D unclear. The CDR3 covers 13 residues. Germline V gene data show CDR1 as MNHEY and CDR2 as SVGAGI. The V end was cut by 2 bases, the J end by 6 bases, with 10 bases between. Here the CDR3 DNA reads TGTGCCAGCAGTTACCTAAGTGGAGCTGAAGCTTTCTTT. It translates to CASSYLSGAEAFF.

This clonotype was recorded a few times. The chain is built from TRBV6-6 and TRBJ2-7, with TRBD2 matching 8 bases. Germline assignment: CDR1 MNHNY and CDR2 SVGAGI (reference sequence). The CDR3 spans 15 residues. V shed 6 bases and J 0 bases; nucleotides not matched to a gene: 7. CDR3 in DNA: TGTGCCAGCAGCACCGGGACTAGTGTCTCCTACGAGCAGTACTTC. It encodes CASSTGTSVSYEQYF.

J is TRBJ2-3 and V is TRBV4-1; D call uncertain. V was shortened by 4 bases and J by 12 bases, with 11 bases between the two germline ends. The CDR3 is made up of 11 amino acids. Per the germline V gene, CDR1 is MGHRA and CDR2 is YSYEKL. CDR3 residues: CASSRGPGQYF. CDR3 DNA sequence: TGCGCCAGCAGCCGCGGCCCCGGTCAGTATTTT.

This clonotype was counted between two and nine times. The J gene is TRBJ2-3, the V gene TRBV10-3, with D tentatively TRBD2 (7 bases). Germline CDR1 reads ENHRY; CDR2 reads SYGVKD. The CDR3 runs 15 residues. Trimming stripped 1 base from V and 5 bases from J, with 13 bases between. The CDR3 here is CAISELGGRRDTQYF. CDR3 coding DNA: TGTGCCATCAGTGAGTTGGGGGGGCGCAGAGATACGCAGTATTTT.